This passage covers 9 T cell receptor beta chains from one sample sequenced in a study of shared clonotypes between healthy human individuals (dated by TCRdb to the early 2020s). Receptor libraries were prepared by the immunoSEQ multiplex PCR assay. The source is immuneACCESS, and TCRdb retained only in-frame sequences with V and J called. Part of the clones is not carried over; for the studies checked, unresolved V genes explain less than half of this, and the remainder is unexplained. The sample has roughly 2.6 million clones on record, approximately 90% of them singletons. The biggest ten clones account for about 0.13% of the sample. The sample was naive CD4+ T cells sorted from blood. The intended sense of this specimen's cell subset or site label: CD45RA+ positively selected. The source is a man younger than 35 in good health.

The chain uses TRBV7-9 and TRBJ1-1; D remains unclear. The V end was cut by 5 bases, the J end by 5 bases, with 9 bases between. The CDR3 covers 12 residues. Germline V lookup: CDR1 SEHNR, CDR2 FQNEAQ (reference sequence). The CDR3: CASSLRRTEAFF. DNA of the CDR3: TGTGCCAGCAGCCTACGGAGGACTGAAGCTTTCTTT.

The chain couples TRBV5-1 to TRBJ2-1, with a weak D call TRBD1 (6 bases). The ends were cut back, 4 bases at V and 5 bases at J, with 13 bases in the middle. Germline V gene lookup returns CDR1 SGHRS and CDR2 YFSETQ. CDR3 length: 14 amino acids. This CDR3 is CASSRQGSHNEQFF. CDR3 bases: TGCGCCAGCAGCCGGCAGGGGTCCCACAATGAGCAGTTCTTC.

The CDR3 sequence: CASSSGTWGGEPQHF. CDR3 sequence (DNA): TGTGCCAGCAGTTCCGGGACTTGGGGCGGGGAGCCCCAGCATTTT. The rearrangement links TRBV28 to TRBJ1-5; D possibly corresponds to TRBD1 (5 bases). The CDR3 is 15 amino acids. Germline-derived CDR1 and CDR2 are MDHEN and SYDVKM. Deletions cut 4 bases from V and 8 bases from J, with 18 bases between.

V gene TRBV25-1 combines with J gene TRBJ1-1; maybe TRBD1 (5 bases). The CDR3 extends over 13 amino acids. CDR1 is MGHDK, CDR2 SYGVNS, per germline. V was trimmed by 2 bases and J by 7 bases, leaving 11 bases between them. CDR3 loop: CASSEPDMFEAFF. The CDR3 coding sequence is TGTGCCAGCAGTGAACCGGACATGTTTGAAGCTTTCTTT.

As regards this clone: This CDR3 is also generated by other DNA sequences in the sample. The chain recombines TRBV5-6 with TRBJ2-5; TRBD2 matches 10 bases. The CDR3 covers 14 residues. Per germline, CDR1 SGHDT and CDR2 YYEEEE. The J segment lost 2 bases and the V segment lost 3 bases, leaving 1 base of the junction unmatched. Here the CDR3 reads CASSWGLAQETQYF. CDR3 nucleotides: TGTGCCAGCAGCTGGGGACTAGCGCAAGAGACCCAGTACTTC. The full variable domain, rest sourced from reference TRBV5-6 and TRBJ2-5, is DAGVTQSPTHLIKTRGQQVTLRCSPKSGHDTVSWYQQALGQGPQFIFQYYEEEERQRGNFPDRFSGHQFPNYSSELNVNALLLGDSALYLCASSWGLAQETQYFGPGTRLLVL.

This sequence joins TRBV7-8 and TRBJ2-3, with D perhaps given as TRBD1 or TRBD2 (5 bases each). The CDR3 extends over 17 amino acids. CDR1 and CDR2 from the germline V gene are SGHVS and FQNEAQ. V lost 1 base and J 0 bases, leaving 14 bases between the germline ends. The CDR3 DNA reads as TGTGCCAGCAGCTTAGGAGCCGGGACCTATAGCACAGATACGCAGTATTTT. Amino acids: CASSLGAGTYSTDTQYF.

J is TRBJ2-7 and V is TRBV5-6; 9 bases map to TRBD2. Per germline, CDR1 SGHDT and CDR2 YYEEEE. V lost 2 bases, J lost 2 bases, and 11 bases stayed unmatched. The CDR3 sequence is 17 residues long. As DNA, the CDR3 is TGTGCCAGCAGCTTTGGAGGGGGACTAGCCCGAACCTACGAGCAGTACTTC. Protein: CASSFGGGLARTYEQYF.

The DNA for the CDR3 is TGTGCCAGCAGTGAAGTCAGTATGCAGCTATATTCACCCCTCCACTTT. This translates into CASSEVSMQLYSPLHF. V and J are TRBV6-1 and TRBJ1-6; D gene ambiguous. V lost 1 base and J 8 bases, leaving 15 bases between the germline ends. Germline V gene lookup returns CDR1 MNHNS and CDR2 SASEGT. The CDR3 extends over 16 amino acids.

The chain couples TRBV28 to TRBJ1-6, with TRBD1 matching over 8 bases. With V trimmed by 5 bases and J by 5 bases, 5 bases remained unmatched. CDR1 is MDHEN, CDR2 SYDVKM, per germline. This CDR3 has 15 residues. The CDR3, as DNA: TGTGCCAGCAGTCGACGACAGGGGAATAATTCACCCCTCCACTTT. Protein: CASSRRQGNNSPLHF.